This T cell receptor (beta chain) was obtained from a study of blood T cell repertoires in COVID-19. This CDR3 is built from 14 residues. The germline CDR1 and CDR2 sequences are MDHEN and SYDVKM. V was pared by 4 bases and J by 5 bases, with 14 bases between. TCRdb's copy holds only in-frame clones and misses some; the assay was immunoSEQ multiplex PCR. The profile shows 200,000 to 250,000 clones, less than 90% of them singletons. The chain employs TRBV28 and TRBJ1-1; D uncertain. This clonotype originated in a woman aged 50 to 60 in a cohort exposed to, infected with or recovered from COVID-19 (not recorded which). Sequencing was done on a sample of PBMCs or T cells enriched from blood (not recorded which). CDR3 protein: CASSSDLIWTEAFF. The DNA of the CDR3 is TGTGCCAGCAGTTCTGACTTGATTTGGACTGAAGCTTTCTTT.